The subject of this entry is one T cell receptor beta chain. The target antigen is unknown. Investigators profiled TCR beta VDJ and CDR3 from genomic DNA template. TCRdb called the reads again in MiXCR, with one record for every CDR3 protein. The table includes 150,000 to 200,000 distinct CDR3 sequences, 35% to 55% detected once. These data belong to a study of CD8+CD57+ T cells in acquired aplastic anemia. Study-wide findings and caveats: Some 29 CD8+ CDR3 sequences were shared between patients and controls.

After removal of 3 bases from V and 3 bases from J, the junction contained 2 bases not matched to a gene. The length of the CDR3 is 13 residues. In germline, CDR1 is DFQATT, CDR2 SNEGSKA (reference sequence). The sequence was collected from a human donor in good health. The sequencing input was sorted CD4+, CD8+, or CD8+CD57+ T cells (not recorded which) from PBMCs. The chain joins TRBV20-1 to TRBJ2-1; 7 bases align to TRBD2. The CDR3 DNA follows: TGCAGTGCTAGGCGGGGGATCTACAATGAGCAGTTCTTC. Protein sequence: CSARRGIYNEQFF.